Below, 8 T cell receptor beta chains from the same sample are listed, as sequenced in a study of CD8+ T cells in alopecia areata. It was cDNA, reverse transcribed from extracted RNA, that served as the sequencing template. TCRdb keeps only in-frame clones here, not all; method: immunoSEQ multiplex PCR. Of around 300,000 clones in the sample, 60% are singletons; the top ten hold 0.93%. The treatment here: oral pan-JAK inhibitor, 5-10 mg twice daily. Sequenced here: CD4+ T cells sorted from blood, sampled at week 52, from a patient treated with tofacitinib. The source is a human donor with alopecia areata.

The chain links TRBV2 to TRBJ1-5; tentatively, D is TRBD1 (5 bases). The CDR3 loop spans 13 amino acids. Trimming cost V 6 bases and J 5 bases, with 11 bases left between them. Looked up from germline, CDR1 is SNHLY and CDR2 is FYNNEI. CDR3: CASRAGMDQPQHF. The DNA of the CDR3 is TGTGCCAGCAGAGCAGGGATGGATCAGCCCCAGCATTTT.

The chain uses TRBV7-2 and TRBJ2-5; the match to TRBD2 covers 8 bases. The CDR3 runs 15 residues. Losses at the gene ends were 5 bases for V and 2 bases for J; bases not matched to a gene: 7. Germline loops: CDR1 SGHTA, CDR2 FQGNSA. CDR3 bases: TGTGCCAGCAGCCTACGCGGCGGGGGGCAAGAGACCCAGTACTTC. Translated, it gives CASSLRGGGQETQYF. The full variable domain, with the rest looked up from reference TRBV7-2 and TRBJ2-5, is GAGVSQSPSNKVTEKGKDVELRCDPISGHTALYWYRQSLGQGLEFLIYFQGNSAPDKSGLPSDRFSAERTGGSVSTLTIQRTQQEDSAVYLCASSLRGGGQETQYFGPGTRLLVL.

The rearrangement links TRBV7-9 to TRBJ2-1; D not resolved. The V and J ends lost 4 bases and 0 bases respectively, with 7 bases between them. Per the germline V gene, CDR1 is SEHNR and CDR2 is FQNEAQ (reference sequence). The CDR3 is 14 amino acids. This chain's CDR3 is CASSSYSSYNEQFF. Written as DNA, the CDR3 is TGTGCCAGCAGCTCTTATAGCTCCTACAATGAGCAGTTCTTC. Full variable domain (rest looked up from reference TRBV7-9 and TRBJ2-1): DTGVSQNPRHKITKRGQNVTFRCDPISEHNRLYWYRQTLGQGPEFLTYFQNEAQLEKSRLLSDRFSAERPKGSFSTLEIQRTEQGDSAMYLCASSSYSSYNEQFFGPGTRLTVL.

V usage is TRBV10-3 and J usage is TRBJ2-1; tentatively, D is TRBD1 (5 bases). V was cut by 3 bases and J by 9 bases, with 24 bases left in between. This CDR3 has 17 amino acids. Germline CDR1 is ENHRY and CDR2 is SYGVKD. The CDR3 loop is CAISETDTLSSVVEQFF. CDR3 in DNA: TGTGCCATCAGTGAAACGGACACCCTTAGCTCCGTGGTTGAGCAGTTCTTC.

This chain joins TRBV27 and TRBJ2-4; D is perhaps TRBD1 (6 bases). CDR3 size: 14 residues. Looked up from germline, CDR1 is MNHEY and CDR2 is SMNVEV (reference sequence). V gave up 6 bases and J gave up 1 base, with 10 bases separating them. The CDR3 loop is CASRGQGAKNIQYF. As DNA, the CDR3 is TGTGCCAGCAGGGGCCAGGGGGCCAAAAACATTCAGTACTTC.

This clone showed up just a few times. The rearrangement joins TRBV15 to TRBJ2-3; tentative D call: TRBD2 (5 bases). The CDR3 length is 15 residues. V was shortened by 3 bases and J by 4 bases, with 14 bases between the two germline ends. CDR1 is LNHNV, CDR2 YYDKDF, per germline (reference sequence). The CDR3, as DNA: TGTGCCACCAGCAGCGTCCGGACCGGGGCAGATACGCAGTATTTT. As protein: CATSSVRTGADTQYF.

The chain recombines TRBV9 with TRBJ2-2, with a tentative D call TRBD2 (5 bases). Per the germline V gene, CDR1 is SGDLS and CDR2 is YYNGEE. This CDR3 comprises 14 residues. Trimming took 3 bases from V and 7 from J, leaving 13 bases between them. CDR3 sequence (DNA): TGTGCCAGCAGCGGCGGGTGGGCAGACGGGGAGCTGTTTTTT. Amino acids: CASSGGWADGELFF. Variable domain in full (rest from reference TRBV9 and TRBJ2-2): DSGVTQTPKHLITATGQRVTLRCSPRSGDLSVYWYQQSLDQGLQFLIQYYNGEERAKGNILERFSAQQFPDLHSELNLSSLELGDSALYFCASSGGWADGELFFGEGSRLTVL.

The chain couples TRBV4-1 to TRBJ2-5; D could derive from TRBD1 or TRBD2 (5 bases each). The CDR3 is made up of 15 amino acids. With 6 bases removed from V and 3 bases from J, the gap between germline ends came to 17 bases. Germline CDR1 reads MGHRA; CDR2 reads YSYEKL. In DNA form, the CDR3 reads TGCGCCAGCAGTTTAACCCCCGGGACGAAAGAGACCCAGTACTTC. Its protein product is CASSLTPGTKETQYF.